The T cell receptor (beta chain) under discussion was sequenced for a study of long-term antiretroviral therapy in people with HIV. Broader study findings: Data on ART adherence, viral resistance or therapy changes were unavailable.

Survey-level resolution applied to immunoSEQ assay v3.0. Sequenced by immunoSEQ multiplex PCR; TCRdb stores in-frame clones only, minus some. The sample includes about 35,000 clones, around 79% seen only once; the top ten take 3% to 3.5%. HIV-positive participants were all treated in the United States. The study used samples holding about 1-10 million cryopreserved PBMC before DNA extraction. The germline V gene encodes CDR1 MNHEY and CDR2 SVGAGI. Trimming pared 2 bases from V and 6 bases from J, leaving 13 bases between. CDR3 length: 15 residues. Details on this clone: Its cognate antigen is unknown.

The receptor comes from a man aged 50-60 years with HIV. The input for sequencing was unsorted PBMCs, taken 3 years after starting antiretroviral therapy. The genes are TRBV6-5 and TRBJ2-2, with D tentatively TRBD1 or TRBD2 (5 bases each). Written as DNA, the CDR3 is TGTGCCAGCAGTTACGACCCCGTGGGGGCCGGGGAGCTGTTTTTT. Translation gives CASSYDPVGAGELFF.